The clone carrying this T cell receptor beta chain has more than one count but fewer than ten. Antigen: not known. The data belong to a study of response to subunit inactivated influenza vaccine. The study's findings and limits: Authors suggested each seasonal influenza vaccination recruits few new T cells.

One entry per CDR3 protein results from TCRdb running MiXCR on the RT-PCR reads. The sample has about 520,000 distinct CDR3 sequences, approximately 11% seen once. V shed 1 base and J shed 10 bases, with 11 bases lying between them. The CDR3 is made up of 13 amino acids. Germline V gene sequence: CDR1 LGHNA, CDR2 YSLEER. The rearrangement uses TRBV4-3 and TRBJ2-1; D gene unclear. The sequencing used PBMCs from blood, collected about 40 days after vaccination. The sequence came from a man in his fifties who received an inactivated influenza vaccine. CDR3 nucleotide sequence: TGCGCCAGCAGCCAAGGCGAGTCACCGGAGCAGTTCTTC. Its protein product is CASSQGESPEQFF.